This T cell receptor (beta chain) was observed in a study of T cell clonotyping in hematopoietic cell transplantation. Background on the study: Recipient samples before transplant were obtained post-cytoreduction.

On this clone: Antigen unknown.

Study-wide findings and caveats: Recipient TCR diversity dropped after transplant; expanded clonotypes rose from day 30 to 180.

Time point defined: recipient sample about 28 days before transplant, after cytoreduction. Blood collection times were about day -28 and days 30, 100, 180 posttransplant. The CDR3 totals 13 residues. The germline V gene encodes CDR1 GTSNPN and CDR2 SVGIG (reference sequence). V was trimmed by 3 bases and J by 5 bases, leaving 10 bases between them. Assay used: immunoSEQ multiplex PCR; TCRdb lists only in-frame clones, some missing. The sample yields tens of thousands of clones, approximately 84% seen once. The chain employs TRBV30 and TRBJ2-2; D is unresolved. The source material was peripheral blood mononuclear cells, sampled before stem cell transplant. This receptor was identified in a man between 60 and 70 years old with biphenotypic leukemia. Some clones in this sample may be carry-over from other donors' samples. The CDR3 DNA is TGTGCCTGGAGGCGTTTCCGGACCGGGGAGCTGTTTTTT. This translates into CAWRRFRTGELFF.